The following is a T cell receptor beta chain sequence with its context. Between the trimmed V and J ends, which lost 0 bases and 4 bases, there was a span of 11 bases. The CDR3 spans 15 residues. From germline, CDR1 is SGHTA and CDR2 FQGNSA. These data belong to a study of T cell responses to AZD1222 COVID-19 vaccine. Profiling relied on immunoSEQ multiplex PCR, and the TCRdb table lists in-frame clones only, not all of them. The sample has about 110,000 clones, over 85% seen once. This sequence was found in an adult who received the AZD1222 COVID-19 vaccine. The chain uses TRBV7-2 and TRBJ2-3, with D possibly being TRBD2 (7 bases). Sequenced material: peripheral blood, taken 28 days after the second AZD1222 dose. The CDR3 reads CASSLAGGAADTQYF. CDR3 sequence (DNA): TGTGCCAGCAGCTTAGCGGGGGGGGCGGCAGATACGCAGTATTTT.